This T cell receptor (beta chain) was identified in a study of blood T cell repertoires in COVID-19. Study-wide context: Researchers got acute and convalescent COVID-19 samples from the United States, Italy and Spain. In each case, the material was cDNA or gDNA derived from T cells, B-cell-depleted T cells, or PBMCs.

Study processing details: Reference gene primer amplification in the assay estimated nucleated cell counts. Generated by immunoSEQ multiplex PCR, the TCRdb table keeps only in-frame clones and is missing some. The V and J calls and clone size come from that table; D and trimming were worked out from the DNA. The table has 200,000 to 300,000 clones, about 80% seen once. This CDR3 spans 11 amino acids. The V gene is TRBV1, the J gene TRBJ2-3; the table's TRBD2 call for D was not verified on the DNA. TRBV1 has pseudogene status. Input material: peripheral blood. The origin of this receptor is a woman over 75 with acute or convalescent COVID-19. The CDR3 DNA follows: TGCACCAGCAGCCCTTCGGATACGCAGTATTTT. Its translation is CTSSPSDTQYF.